Following are 16 T cell receptor beta chains from one sample sequenced in a study of T-cell memory formation after mild COVID-19. TCRdb used MiXCR to reprocess the 5' RACE reads, holding one entry per CDR3 protein. The sample carries hundreds of thousands of distinct CDR3 sequences, roughly 15% recorded once. Sequencing was performed on PBMCs or a T cell subset sorted from them (not recorded which). The receptors originated from a man younger than 30 who had mild COVID-19 (a few samples of this study predate the infection). Cell type and time point are not known.

This chain connects TRBV2 to TRBJ2-3, with a tentative D call TRBD2 (7 bases). The CDR3 has 15 amino acids. Trimming shortened V by 9 bases and J by 3 bases, and 19 bases separated the two germline ends. Germline CDR1 SNHLY, CDR2 FYNNEI. CDR3 nucleotides: TGTGCCAGAAGGACGGGGGGCCCTGATACAGATACGCAGTATTTT. Protein: CARRTGGPDTDTQYF.

This clonotype has at least ten counts. V gene TRBV18 combines with J gene TRBJ2-5; 9 bases are shared with TRBD1. Trimming cost V 3 bases and J 4 bases; bases outside gene matches: 6. CDR1 is KGHSH and CDR2 is LQKENI in the germline V gene. The CDR3 has 15 residues. The CDR3 is CASSPRTGEGETQYF. CDR3 DNA: TGTGCCAGCTCACCTCGGACAGGGGAAGGAGAGACCCAGTACTTC.

This clonotype occurred a few times. The V gene is TRBV20-1, the J gene TRBJ2-1; 12 bases are a match to TRBD2. The V and J ends lost 5 bases and 9 bases, in that order; junction bases with no gene match: 11. The CDR3 has 15 amino acids. Germline-derived CDR1 and CDR2 are DFQATT and SNEGSKA (reference sequence). The CDR3 nucleotides read TGCAGTGCTCCCCGGCTAGCGGGGGGGCATAGTGAGCAGTTCTTC. Translated, it gives CSAPRLAGGHSEQFF.

The V call is TRBV6-5, the J call TRBJ2-5, with D possibly TRBD1 on 6 matching bases. V was trimmed by 6 bases and J by 4 bases, leaving 12 bases between them. Germline lookup yields CDR1 MNHEY and CDR2 SVGAGI. The CDR3 is 13 amino acids. CDR3 residues: CASSLTGRETQYF. The CDR3 bases are TGTGCCAGCAGCCTGACAGGAAGAGAGACCCAGTACTTC.

The chain couples TRBV28 to TRBJ2-5; 8 bases are a match to TRBD2. Trimming took 3 bases from V and 1 from J; bases not matched to a gene: 7. The CDR3 runs 16 residues. Germline V lookup: CDR1 MDHEN, CDR2 SYDVKM. The CDR3: CASSFVGGGRQETQYF. In nucleotides, the CDR3 is TGTGCCAGCAGTTTCGTTGGCGGGGGGCGCCAAGAGACCCAGTACTTC.

This chain connects TRBV24-1 to TRBJ2-4; D unresolved. This CDR3 contains 16 residues. Trimming removed 4 bases from V and 8 bases from J, with 20 bases in between. Looked up from germline, CDR1 is KGHDR and CDR2 is SFDVKD. The CDR3, as DNA: TGTGCCACCAGTGACGGTGTGGAATTCAAGGAAGACATTCAGTACTTC. Translated, it gives CATSDGVEFKEDIQYF.

The chain joins TRBV7-2 to TRBJ1-1, with a weak D call TRBD1 (6 bases). Trimming pared 5 bases from V and 11 bases from J, leaving 18 bases between. The CDR3 runs 13 residues. Per the germline V gene, CDR1 is SGHTA and CDR2 is FQGNSA. This CDR3 reads CASSRGGRRVAFF. CDR3 sequence (DNA): TGTGCCAGCAGCCGGGGGGGGCGCCGCGTCGCTTTCTTT. Filled out from reference TRBV7-2 and TRBJ1-1, the complete variable domain reads GAGVSQSPSNKVTEKGKDVELRCDPISGHTALYWYRQSLGQGLEFLIYFQGNSAPDKSGLPSDRFSAERTGGSVSTLTIQRTQQEDSAVYLCASSRGGRRVAFFGQGTRLTVV.

V and J are TRBV5-1 and TRBJ2-5; 7 bases line up with TRBD2. CDR1 SGHRS and CDR2 YFSETQ come from the germline V gene. The V and J ends lost 6 bases and 4 bases, in that order; junction bases with no gene match: 9. CDR3 length equals 14 residues. The CDR3: CASNHRGGAETQYF. As DNA, the CDR3 is TGCGCCAGCAACCACCGCGGGGGAGCAGAGACCCAGTACTTC.

This clonotype was found many times. The chain has TRBV7-3 and TRBJ2-1; D not certain. V lost 1 base to trimming and J lost 4 bases, with 11 bases between them. The CDR3 consists of 15 residues. Germline CDR1 SGHTA, CDR2 FQGTGA. Here the CDR3 reads CASSLRLDPYNEQFF. The CDR3 DNA reads TGTGCCAGCAGCTTAAGGCTGGATCCTTACAATGAGCAGTTCTTC.

This clonotype was counted between two and nine times. Here the CDR3 DNA reads TGTGCCAGCAGCTTGGGGCAGGCATTGGACTATGGCTACACCTTC. This sequence encodes CASSLGQALDYGYTF. The rearrangement uses TRBV7-9 and TRBJ1-2, with D possibly being TRBD1 (5 bases). Trimming shortened V by 3 bases and J by 3 bases, and 14 bases separated the two germline ends. Per germline, CDR1 SEHNR and CDR2 FQNEAQ (reference sequence). The CDR3 sequence is 15 residues long.

In this sample, this clonotype turned up a few times. The CDR3 DNA sequence: TGCGCCAGTATGAAGACCCAGACAGAGAACACTGAAGCTTTCTTT. This gives the protein CASMKTQTENTEAFF. This chain joins TRBV4-1 and TRBJ1-1; D might be TRBD1 (5 bases). Trimming took 9 bases from V and 1 from J, leaving 18 bases between them. CDR3 size: 15 residues. Per the germline V gene, CDR1 is MGHRA and CDR2 is YSYEKL.

This sequence joins TRBV7-9 and TRBJ2-3; TRBD2 matches at 11 bases. The CDR3 runs 15 residues. V shed 7 bases, J shed 2 bases, and the junction held 5 bases outside the gene matches. Germline lookup yields CDR1 SEHNR and CDR2 FQNEAQ (reference sequence). CDR3 DNA sequence: TGTGCCAGCAATCTAGCGGGGGGAAACACAGATACGCAGTATTTT. It translates to CASNLAGGNTDTQYF.

This clonotype was recorded a few times. The genes are TRBV5-1 and TRBJ1-2; TRBD1 is a possible D gene (5 bases). V lost 1 base and J 2 bases, leaving 12 bases between the germline ends. The V gene's germline CDR1 is SGHRS and CDR2 YFSETQ. CDR3 length: 15 amino acids. CDR3 residues: CASSLSPAGNYGYTF. In DNA, the CDR3 is TGCGCCAGCAGCTTGTCACCGGCAGGGAACTATGGCTACACCTTC.

This clonotype was seen ten or more times. The gene calls are TRBV3-1 and TRBJ2-5; possibly TRBD2 for D (5 bases). V lost 0 bases, J lost 7 bases, and 15 bases lay in between. CDR3 length: 15 amino acids. Looked up from germline, CDR1 is LGHDT and CDR2 is YNNKEL (reference sequence). The CDR3 sequence: CASSQEPRGAPTQYF. The CDR3, as DNA: TGTGCCAGCAGCCAAGAGCCCCGGGGAGCCCCGACCCAGTACTTC.

This clonotype was counted between two and nine times. This chain joins TRBV7-2 and TRBJ1-6; TRBD1 is a possible D gene (6 bases). This CDR3 has 14 amino acids. The germline V gene has CDR1 SGHTA and CDR2 FQGNSA. Trimming stripped 2 bases from V and 8 bases from J, with 10 bases between. CDR3 bases: TGTGCCAGCAGCTTACAGGGGCTCGATTCACCCCTCCACTTT. As protein: CASSLQGLDSPLHF.

The rearrangement joins TRBV11-2 to TRBJ1-6, with D unclear. Germline CDR1 is SGHAT and CDR2 is FQNNGV. Trimming took off 1 base at V and 4 bases at J, with 8 bases between the two ends. The CDR3 length is 15 residues. CDR3 DNA sequence: TGTGCCAGCAGCTTAGCCGAGCCGTATAATTCACCCCTCCACTTT. Translation: CASSLAEPYNSPLHF.